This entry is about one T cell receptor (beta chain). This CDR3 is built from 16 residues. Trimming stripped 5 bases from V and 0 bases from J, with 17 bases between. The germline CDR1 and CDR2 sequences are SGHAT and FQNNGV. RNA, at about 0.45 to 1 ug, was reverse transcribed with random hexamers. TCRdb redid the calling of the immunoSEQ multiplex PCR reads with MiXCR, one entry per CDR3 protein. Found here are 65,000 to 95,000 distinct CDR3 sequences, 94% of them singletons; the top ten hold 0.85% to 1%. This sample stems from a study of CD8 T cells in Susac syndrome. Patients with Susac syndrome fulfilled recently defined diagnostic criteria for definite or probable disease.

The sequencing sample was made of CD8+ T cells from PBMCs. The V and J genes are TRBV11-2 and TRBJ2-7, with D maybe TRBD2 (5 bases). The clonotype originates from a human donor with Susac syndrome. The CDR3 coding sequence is TGTGCCAGCAGCGGCCGGGGAACTACCTCCTCCTACGAGCAGTACTTC. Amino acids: CASSGRGTTSSYEQYF. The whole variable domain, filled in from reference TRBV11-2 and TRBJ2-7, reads EAGVAQSPRYKIIEKRQSVAFWCNPISGHATLYWYQQILGQGPKLLIQFQNNGVVDDSQLPKDRFSAERLKGVDSTLKIQPAKLEDSAVYLCASSGRGTTSSYEQYFGPGTRLTVT.